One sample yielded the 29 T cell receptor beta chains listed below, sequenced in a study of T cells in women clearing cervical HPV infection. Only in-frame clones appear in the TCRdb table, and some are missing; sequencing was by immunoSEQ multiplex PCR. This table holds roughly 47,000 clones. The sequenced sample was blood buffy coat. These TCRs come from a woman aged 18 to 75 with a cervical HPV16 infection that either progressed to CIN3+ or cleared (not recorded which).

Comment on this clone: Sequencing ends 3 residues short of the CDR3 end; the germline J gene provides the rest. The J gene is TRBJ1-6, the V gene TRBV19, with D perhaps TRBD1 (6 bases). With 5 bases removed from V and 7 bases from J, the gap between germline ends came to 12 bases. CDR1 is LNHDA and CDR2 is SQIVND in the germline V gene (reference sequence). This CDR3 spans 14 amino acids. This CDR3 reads CASSSTGKNSPLHF. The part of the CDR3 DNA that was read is TGTGCCAGTAGTTCTACAGGGAAGAATTCACCC.

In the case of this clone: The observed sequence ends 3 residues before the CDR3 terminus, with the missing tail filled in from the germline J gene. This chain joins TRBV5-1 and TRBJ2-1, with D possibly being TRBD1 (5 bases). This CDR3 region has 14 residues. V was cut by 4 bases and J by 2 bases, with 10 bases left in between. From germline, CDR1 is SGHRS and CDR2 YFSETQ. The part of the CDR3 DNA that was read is TGCGCCAGCAGCCAGGGCCGAACCTACAATGAG. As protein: CASSQGRTYNE. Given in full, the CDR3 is CASSQGRTYNEQFF.

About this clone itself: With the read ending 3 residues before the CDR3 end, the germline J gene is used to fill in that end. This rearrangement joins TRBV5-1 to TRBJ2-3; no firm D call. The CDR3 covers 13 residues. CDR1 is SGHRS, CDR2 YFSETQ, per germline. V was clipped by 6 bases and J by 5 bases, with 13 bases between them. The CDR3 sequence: CASNSQLGDTQYF. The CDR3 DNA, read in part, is TGCGCCAGCAACTCACAGCTGGGAGATACG.

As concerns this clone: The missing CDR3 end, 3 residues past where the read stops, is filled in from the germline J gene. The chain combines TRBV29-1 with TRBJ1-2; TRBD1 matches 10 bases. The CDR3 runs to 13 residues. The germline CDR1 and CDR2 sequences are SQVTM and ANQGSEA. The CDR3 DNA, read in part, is TGCAGCGTTTATGACAGGGGGCGCGGAGGC. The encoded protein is CSVYDRGRGG. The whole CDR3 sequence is CSVYDRGRGGYTF.

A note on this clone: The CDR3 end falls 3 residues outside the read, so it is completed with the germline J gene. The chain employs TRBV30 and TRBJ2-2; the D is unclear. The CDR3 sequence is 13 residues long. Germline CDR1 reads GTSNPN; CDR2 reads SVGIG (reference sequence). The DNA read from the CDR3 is TGTGCCTGGAGTTTGACGGGTAATGAAAAG. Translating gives CAWSLTGNEK. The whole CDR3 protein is CAWSLTGNEKLFF.

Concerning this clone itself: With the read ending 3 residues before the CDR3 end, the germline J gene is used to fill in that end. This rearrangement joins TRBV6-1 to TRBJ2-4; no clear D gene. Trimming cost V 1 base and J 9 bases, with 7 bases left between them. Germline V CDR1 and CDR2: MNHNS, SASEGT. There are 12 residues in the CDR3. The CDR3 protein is CASSEDQSIQYF. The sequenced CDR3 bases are TGTGCCAGCAGTGAAGACCAGAGCATT.

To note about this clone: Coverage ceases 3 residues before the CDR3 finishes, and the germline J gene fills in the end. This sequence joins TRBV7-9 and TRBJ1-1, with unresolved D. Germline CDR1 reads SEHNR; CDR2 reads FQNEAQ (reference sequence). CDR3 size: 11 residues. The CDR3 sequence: CASSFELVAFF. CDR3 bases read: TGTGCCAGCAGCTTTGAACTCGTC.

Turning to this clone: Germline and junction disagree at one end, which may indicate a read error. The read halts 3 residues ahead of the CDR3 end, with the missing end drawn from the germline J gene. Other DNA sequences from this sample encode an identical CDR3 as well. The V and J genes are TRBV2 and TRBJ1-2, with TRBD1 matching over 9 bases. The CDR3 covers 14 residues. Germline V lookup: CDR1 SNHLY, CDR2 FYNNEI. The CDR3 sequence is CASSYGTGIYGYTF. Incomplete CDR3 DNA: TGTGCCAGCAGTTACGGGACAGGGATCTATGGA.

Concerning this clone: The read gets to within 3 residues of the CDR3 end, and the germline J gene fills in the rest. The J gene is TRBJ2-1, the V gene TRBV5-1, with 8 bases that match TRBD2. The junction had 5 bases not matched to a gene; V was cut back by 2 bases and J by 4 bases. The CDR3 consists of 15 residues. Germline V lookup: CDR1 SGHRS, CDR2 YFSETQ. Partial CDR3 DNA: TGCGCCAGCAGCTTTAGCGGGGACGAATACAATGAG. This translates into CASSFSGDEYNE. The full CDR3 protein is CASSFSGDEYNEQFF.

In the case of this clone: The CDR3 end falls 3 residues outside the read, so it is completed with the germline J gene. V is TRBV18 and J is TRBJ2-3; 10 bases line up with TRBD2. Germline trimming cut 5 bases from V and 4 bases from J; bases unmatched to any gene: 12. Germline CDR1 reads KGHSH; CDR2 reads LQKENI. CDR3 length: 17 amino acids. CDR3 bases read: TGTGCCAGCTCATCGGTAGCGGGGGGACTCGGGGCAGATACG. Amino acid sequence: CASSSVAGGLGADT. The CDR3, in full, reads CASSSVAGGLGADTQYF.

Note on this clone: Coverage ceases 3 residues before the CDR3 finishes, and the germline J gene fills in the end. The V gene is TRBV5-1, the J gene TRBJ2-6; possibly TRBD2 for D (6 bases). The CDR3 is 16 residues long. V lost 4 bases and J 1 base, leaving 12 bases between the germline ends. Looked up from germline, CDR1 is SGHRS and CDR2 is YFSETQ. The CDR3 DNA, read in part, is TGCGCCAGCAGCCGGGACTCGGCGTCTGGGGCCAACGTC. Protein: CASSRDSASGANV. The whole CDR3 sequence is CASSRDSASGANVLTF.

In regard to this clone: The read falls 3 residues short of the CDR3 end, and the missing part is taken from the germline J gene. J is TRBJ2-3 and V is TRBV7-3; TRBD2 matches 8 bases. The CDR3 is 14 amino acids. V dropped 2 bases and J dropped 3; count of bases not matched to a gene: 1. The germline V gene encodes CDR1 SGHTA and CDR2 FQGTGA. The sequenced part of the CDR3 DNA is TGTGCCAGCAGCTTAGCGGGGGGAACAGATACG. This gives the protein CASSLAGGTDT. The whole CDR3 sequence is CASSLAGGTDTQYF.

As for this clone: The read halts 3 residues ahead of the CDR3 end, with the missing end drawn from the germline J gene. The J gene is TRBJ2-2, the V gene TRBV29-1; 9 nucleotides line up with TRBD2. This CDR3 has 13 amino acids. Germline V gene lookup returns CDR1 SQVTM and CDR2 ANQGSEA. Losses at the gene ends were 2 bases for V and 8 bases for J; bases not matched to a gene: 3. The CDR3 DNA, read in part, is TGCAGCGTTGAAAGTCTAGCGGGGGGGGAG. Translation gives CSVESLAGGE. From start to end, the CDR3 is CSVESLAGGELFF.

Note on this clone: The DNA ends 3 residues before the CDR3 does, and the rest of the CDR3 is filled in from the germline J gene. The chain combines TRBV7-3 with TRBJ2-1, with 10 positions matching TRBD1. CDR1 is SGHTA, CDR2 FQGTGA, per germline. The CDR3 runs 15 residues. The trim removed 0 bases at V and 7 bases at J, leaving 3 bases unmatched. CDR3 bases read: TGTGCCAGCAGCTTAACTGTGGACAGGGGGAATGAG. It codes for CASSLTVDRGNE. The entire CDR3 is CASSLTVDRGNEQFF.

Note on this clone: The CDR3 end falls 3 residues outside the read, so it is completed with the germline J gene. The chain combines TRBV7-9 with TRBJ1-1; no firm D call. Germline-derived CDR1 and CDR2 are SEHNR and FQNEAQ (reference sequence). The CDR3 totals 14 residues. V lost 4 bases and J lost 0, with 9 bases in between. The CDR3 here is CASSSRRVNTEAFF. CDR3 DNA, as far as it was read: TGTGCCAGCAGCTCGAGACGGGTGAACACTGAA.

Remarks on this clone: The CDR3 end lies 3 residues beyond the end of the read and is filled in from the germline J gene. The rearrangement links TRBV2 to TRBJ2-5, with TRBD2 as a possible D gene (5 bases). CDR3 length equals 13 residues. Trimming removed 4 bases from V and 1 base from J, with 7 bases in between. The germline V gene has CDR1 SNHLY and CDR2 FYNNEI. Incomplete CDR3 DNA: TGTGCCAGCAGTGCGGGGTCCCAAGAGACC. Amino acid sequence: CASSAGSQET. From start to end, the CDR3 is CASSAGSQETQYF.

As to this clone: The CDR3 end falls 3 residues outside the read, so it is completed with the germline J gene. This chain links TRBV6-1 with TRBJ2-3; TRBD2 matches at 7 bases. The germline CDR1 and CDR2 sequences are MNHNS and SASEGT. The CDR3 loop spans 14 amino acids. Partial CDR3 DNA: TGTGCCAGCAGTGAAGGTCCAGGGAGGGAGACG. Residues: CASSEGPGRET. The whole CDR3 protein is CASSEGPGRETQYF.

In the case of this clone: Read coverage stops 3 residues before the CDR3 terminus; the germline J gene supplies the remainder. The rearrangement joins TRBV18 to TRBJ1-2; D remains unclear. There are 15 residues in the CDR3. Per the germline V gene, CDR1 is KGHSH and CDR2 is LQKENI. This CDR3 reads CASSPLADSTDTYTF. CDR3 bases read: TGTGCCAGCTCACCGTTAGCGGATAGCACAGATACC.

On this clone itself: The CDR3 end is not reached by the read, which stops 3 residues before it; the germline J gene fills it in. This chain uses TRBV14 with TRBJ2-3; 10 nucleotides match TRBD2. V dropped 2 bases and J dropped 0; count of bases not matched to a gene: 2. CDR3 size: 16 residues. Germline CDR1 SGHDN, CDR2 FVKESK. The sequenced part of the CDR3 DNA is TGTGCCAGCAGCCAACTAGCGGGGGCTAGCACAGATACG. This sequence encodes CASSQLAGASTDT. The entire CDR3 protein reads CASSQLAGASTDTQYF.

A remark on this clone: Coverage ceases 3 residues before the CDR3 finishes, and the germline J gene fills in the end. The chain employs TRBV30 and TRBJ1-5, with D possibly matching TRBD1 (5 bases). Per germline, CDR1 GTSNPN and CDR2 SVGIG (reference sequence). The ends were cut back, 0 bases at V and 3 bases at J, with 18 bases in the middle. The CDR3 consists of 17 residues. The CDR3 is CAWSVGSRGVFNQPQHF. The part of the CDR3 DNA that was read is TGTGCCTGGAGTGTCGGATCCAGAGGGGTATTCAATCAGCCC.

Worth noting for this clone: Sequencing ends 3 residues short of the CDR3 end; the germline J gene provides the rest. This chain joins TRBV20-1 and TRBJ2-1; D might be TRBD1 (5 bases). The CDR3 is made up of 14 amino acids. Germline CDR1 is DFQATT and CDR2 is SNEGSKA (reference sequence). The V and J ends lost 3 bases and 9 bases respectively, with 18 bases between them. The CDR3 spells CSASPGTGTFEQFF. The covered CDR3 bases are TGCAGTGCTAGTCCAGGAACAGGAACCTTTGAG.

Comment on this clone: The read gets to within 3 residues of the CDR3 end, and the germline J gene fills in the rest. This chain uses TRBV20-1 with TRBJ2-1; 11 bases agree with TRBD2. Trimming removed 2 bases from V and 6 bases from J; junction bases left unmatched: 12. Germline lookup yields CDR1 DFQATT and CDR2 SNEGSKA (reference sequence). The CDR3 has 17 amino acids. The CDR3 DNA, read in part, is TGCAGTGCTAGACAATTAGCGGGAGGGCCTCGGATCAATGAG. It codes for CSARQLAGGPRINE. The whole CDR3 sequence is CSARQLAGGPRINEQFF.

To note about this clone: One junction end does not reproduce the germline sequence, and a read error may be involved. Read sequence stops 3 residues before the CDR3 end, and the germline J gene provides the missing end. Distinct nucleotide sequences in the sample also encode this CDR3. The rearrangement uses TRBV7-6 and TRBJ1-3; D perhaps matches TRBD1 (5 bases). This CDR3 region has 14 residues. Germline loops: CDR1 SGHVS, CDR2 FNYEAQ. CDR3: CASSRGGSGNTIYF. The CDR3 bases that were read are TGTGCCAGCAGCCGGGGGGGTTCTGGAAACACA.

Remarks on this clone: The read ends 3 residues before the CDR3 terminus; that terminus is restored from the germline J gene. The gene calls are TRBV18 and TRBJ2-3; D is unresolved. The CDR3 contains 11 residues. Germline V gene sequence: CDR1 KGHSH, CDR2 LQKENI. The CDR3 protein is CASSQQETQYF. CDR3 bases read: TGTGCCAGCTCACAGCAAGAGACG.

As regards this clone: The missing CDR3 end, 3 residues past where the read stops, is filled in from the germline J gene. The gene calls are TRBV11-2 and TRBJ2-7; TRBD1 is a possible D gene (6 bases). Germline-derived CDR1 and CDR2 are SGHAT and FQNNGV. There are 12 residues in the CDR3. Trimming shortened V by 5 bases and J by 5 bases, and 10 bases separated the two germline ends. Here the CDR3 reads CASSPTGNEQYF. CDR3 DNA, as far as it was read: TGTGCCAGCAGCCCCACAGGGAACGAG.

The CDR3 here is CATAPSSADTQYF. Partial CDR3 DNA: TGTGCCACCGCGCCCTCTTCGGCAGATACG. The chain joins TRBV10-3 to TRBJ2-3; D is unclear. The read gets to within 3 residues of the CDR3 end, and the germline J gene fills in the rest. This CDR3 spans 13 amino acids. Germline V CDR1 and CDR2: ENHRY, SYGVKD. The V end lost 10 bases, the J end lost 4 bases, and 15 bases lay between the germline ends.

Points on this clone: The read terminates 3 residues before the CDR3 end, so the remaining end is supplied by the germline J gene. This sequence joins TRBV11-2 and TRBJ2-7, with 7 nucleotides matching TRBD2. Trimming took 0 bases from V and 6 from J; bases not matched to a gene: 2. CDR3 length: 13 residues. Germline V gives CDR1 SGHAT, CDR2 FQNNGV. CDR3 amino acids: CASSLELASEQYF. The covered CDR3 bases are TGTGCCAGCAGCTTAGAACTAGCGTCCGAG.

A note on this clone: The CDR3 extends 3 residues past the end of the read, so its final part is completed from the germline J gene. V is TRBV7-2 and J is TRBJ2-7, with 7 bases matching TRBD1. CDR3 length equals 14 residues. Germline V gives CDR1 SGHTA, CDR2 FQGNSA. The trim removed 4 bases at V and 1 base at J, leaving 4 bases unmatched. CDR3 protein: CASSSQGSSYEQYF. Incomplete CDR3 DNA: TGTGCCAGCAGCTCACAGGGGAGTTCCTACGAG.

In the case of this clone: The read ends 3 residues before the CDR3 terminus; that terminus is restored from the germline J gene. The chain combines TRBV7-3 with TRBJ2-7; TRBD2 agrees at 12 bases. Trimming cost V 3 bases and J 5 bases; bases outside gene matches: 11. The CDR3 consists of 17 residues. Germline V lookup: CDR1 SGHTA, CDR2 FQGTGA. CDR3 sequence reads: CASSFFKPGLAGHEQYF. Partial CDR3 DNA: TGTGCCAGCAGCTTCTTTAAACCGGGACTAGCGGGTCACGAG.